The next 5 T cell receptor beta chains were all read from a single sample in a study of shared clonotypes between healthy human individuals. The table came from immunoSEQ multiplex PCR; TCRdb's copy has only in-frame clones and leaves some out. The sample shows roughly 2,300,000 clones, around 90% of them seen only once. The sample was naive CD4+ T cells from PBMCs. As for subset: CD45RA+ positively selected. These TCRs come from a man aged 18 to 29 in good health. Some clones in this sample may be carry-over from other donors' samples.

The rearrangement joins TRBV5-1 to TRBJ2-1, with 14 bases fitting TRBD2. Germline trimming cut 3 bases from V and 8 bases from J; bases unmatched to any gene: 4. The CDR3 has 15 amino acids. Germline V gene data show CDR1 as SGHRS and CDR2 as YFSETQ. The CDR3, as DNA: TGCGCCAGCAGCTCCGGGACTAGCGGGAGCCATGAGCAGTTCTTC. Amino acids: CASSSGTSGSHEQFF.

This chain connects TRBV4-1 to TRBJ1-5; weak D call: TRBD1 (5 bases). CDR1 is MGHRA, CDR2 YSYEKL, per germline. V lost 3 bases, J lost 4 bases, and 13 bases lay in between. CDR3 length: 15 residues. In nucleotides, the CDR3 is TGCGCCAGCAGCCATATGGACAAGGAGAATCAGCCCCAGCATTTT. Protein: CASSHMDKENQPQHF.

This clone has just one count. The chain couples TRBV13 to TRBJ2-7; TRBD1 might be the D (5 bases). CDR3 length: 15 residues. Trimming left V 6 bases short and J 3 bases short, with 18 bases between. Looked up from germline, CDR1 is PRHDT and CDR2 is FYEKMQ (reference sequence). CDR3 protein: CASRKQGPLLYEQYF. The DNA for the CDR3 is TGTGCCAGCAGAAAGCAGGGCCCCCTCCTCTACGAGCAGTACTTC.

Regarding this clone: Other DNA sequences in the same sample also yield this CDR3. J is TRBJ2-1 and V is TRBV7-2; the match to TRBD1 covers 11 bases. With V trimmed by 3 bases and J by 5 bases, 3 bases remained unmatched. CDR1 is SGHTA and CDR2 is FQGNSA in the germline V gene. CDR3 size: 15 residues. CDR3 nucleotides: TGTGCCAGCAGCTTGGACAGGGGGCTACACAATGAGCAGTTCTTC. Its protein product is CASSLDRGLHNEQFF.

The chain links TRBV6-1 to TRBJ2-2, with D unresolved. CDR3 size: 13 residues. V was shortened by 1 base and J by 6 bases, with 6 bases between the two germline ends. The germline CDR1 and CDR2 sequences are MNHNS and SASEGT. CDR3 region: CASSEVSAGELFF. CDR3 coding DNA: TGTGCCAGCAGTGAAGTAAGCGCCGGGGAGCTGTTTTTT.